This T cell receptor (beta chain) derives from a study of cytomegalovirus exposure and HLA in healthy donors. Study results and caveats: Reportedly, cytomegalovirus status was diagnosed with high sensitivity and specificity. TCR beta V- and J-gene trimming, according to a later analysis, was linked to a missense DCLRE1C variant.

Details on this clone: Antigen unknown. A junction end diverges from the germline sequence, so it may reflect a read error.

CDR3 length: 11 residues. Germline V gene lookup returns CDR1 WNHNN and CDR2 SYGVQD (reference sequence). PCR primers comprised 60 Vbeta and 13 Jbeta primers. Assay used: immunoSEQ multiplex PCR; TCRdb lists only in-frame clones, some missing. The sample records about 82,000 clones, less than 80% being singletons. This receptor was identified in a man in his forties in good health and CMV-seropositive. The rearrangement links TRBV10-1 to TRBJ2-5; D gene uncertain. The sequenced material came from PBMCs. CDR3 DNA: TGCGCCAGCAGTGACCAGGAGACCCAGTACTTC. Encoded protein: CASSDQETQYF.